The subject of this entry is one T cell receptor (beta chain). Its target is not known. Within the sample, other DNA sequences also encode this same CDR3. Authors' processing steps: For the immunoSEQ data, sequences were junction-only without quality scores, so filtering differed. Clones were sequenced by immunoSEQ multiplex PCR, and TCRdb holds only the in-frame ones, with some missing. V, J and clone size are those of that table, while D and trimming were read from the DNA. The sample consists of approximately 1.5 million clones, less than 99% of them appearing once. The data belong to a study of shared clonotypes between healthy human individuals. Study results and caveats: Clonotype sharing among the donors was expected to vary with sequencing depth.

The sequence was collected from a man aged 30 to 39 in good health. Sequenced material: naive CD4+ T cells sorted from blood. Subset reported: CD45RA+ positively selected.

CDR3 coding DNA: TGTGCCAGCAGCTTCAGGGGGAACTATGGCTACACCTTC. Translation: CASSFRGNYGYTF. The chain carries TRBV11-2 and TRBJ1-2, with 7 bases identical to TRBD1. The CDR3 spans 13 residues. In germline, CDR1 is SGHAT, CDR2 FQNNGV. Trimming took 3 bases from V and 2 from J; bases not matched to a gene: 0.